This record concerns one TCR beta chain sequence. In the source study's methods: It was from reference gene primer amplification that nucleated cell counts were estimated. TCRdb's copy holds only in-frame clones and misses some; the assay was immunoSEQ multiplex PCR. From that table come the V and J calls and clone size; the DNA was used to work out D and trimming. In the table there are 250,000 to 300,000 clones, roughly 87% of which are singletons. The data were taken from a study of blood T cell repertoires in COVID-19. Whole-study context: Acute and convalescent COVID-19 samples came from the United States, Italy and Spain.

Sample: peripheral blood. This TCR derives from a woman aged 50 to 60 who had recovered from COVID-19.

The CDR3 here is CASSHDSGTGYNQPQHF. CDR3 in DNA: TGTGCCAGTAGCCACGATTCCGGGACAGGGTATAATCAGCCCCAGCATTTT. The chain links TRBV19 to TRBJ1-5, with 9 bases that match TRBD1. Germline CDR1 reads LNHDA; CDR2 reads SQIVND (reference sequence). The CDR3 is made up of 17 amino acids. The V and J ends lost 6 bases and 4 bases, in that order; junction bases with no gene match: 13.